This T cell receptor (beta chain) was sequenced in a study of blood T cell repertoires in COVID-19. V dropped 5 bases and J dropped 7; count of bases not matched to a gene: 13. Germline CDR1 and CDR2: SGHDT and YYEEEE. This CDR3 is 15 amino acids long. How the authors handled the data: By means of reference gene primer amplification, nucleated cell counts were estimated. Assay used: immunoSEQ multiplex PCR; TCRdb lists only in-frame clones, some missing. D and trimming were read from the DNA, whereas the V and J calls and clone size are those reported in that table. The sample consists of around 68,000 clones, 85% to 90% of them appearing once.

The clonotype comes from a man aged 50 to 60 with active COVID-19. This rearrangement joins TRBV5-6 to TRBJ2-7; 9 bases match TRBD2. The sequencing sample was made of peripheral blood. The CDR3 loop is CASRLVAGGRMEQYF. The CDR3 DNA is TGTGCCAGCAGACTCGTCGCGGGGGGGAGAATGGAGCAGTACTTC.